The TCR beta chain under discussion was sequenced for a study of blood T cell repertoires in COVID-19. Study-level information: T cells, B-cell-depleted T cells, or PBMCs supplied cDNA or gDNA.

The CDR3 is 15 amino acids. Per germline, CDR1 LGHDT and CDR2 YNNKEL (reference sequence). With 1 base removed from V and 4 bases from J, the gap between germline ends came to 13 bases. Assay: immunoSEQ multiplex PCR; the TCRdb copy retains only in-frame clones and omits some. The sample contains 250,000 to 350,000 clones, around 81% of which appear only once. This sequence joins TRBV3-1 (or the pseudogene TRBV3-2) and TRBJ1-2, with D uncertain. The sequence was collected from a person between 65 and 80 years old with COVID-19, enrolled during active disease. Sequencing was performed on peripheral blood. The CDR3 loop reads CASSQGGLRGYGYTF. In DNA form, the CDR3 reads TGTGCCAGCAGCCAAGGCGGCCTTCGGGGCTATGGCTACACCTTC.